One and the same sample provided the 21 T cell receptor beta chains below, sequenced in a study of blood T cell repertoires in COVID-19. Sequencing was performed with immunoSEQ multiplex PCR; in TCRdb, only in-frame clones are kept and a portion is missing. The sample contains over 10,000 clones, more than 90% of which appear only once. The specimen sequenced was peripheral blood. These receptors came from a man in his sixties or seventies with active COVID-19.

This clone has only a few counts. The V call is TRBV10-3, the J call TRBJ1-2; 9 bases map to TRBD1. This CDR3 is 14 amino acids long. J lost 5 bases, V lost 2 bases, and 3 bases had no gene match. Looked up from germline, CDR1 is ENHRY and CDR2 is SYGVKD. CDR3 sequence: CAISETGQGYGYTF. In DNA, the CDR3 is TGTGCCATCAGTGAGACGGGACAGGGTTATGGCTACACCTTC.

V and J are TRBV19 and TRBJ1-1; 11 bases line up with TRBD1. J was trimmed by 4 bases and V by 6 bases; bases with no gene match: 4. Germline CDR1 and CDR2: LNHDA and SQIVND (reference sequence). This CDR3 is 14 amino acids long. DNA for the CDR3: TGTGCCAGTAGGCGGACAGGGGGCCCCACTGAAGCTTTCTTT. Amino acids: CASRRTGGPTEAFF.

CDR3 loop: CASSIGEDSHYGYTF. CDR3 bases: TGTGCCAGTAGTATTGGTGAAGACAGCCACTATGGCTACACCTTC. The genes are TRBV19 and TRBJ1-2, with D possibly matching TRBD1 (5 bases). V was cut by 3 bases and J by 3 bases, with 14 bases left in between. Germline CDR1 and CDR2: LNHDA and SQIVND (reference sequence). The CDR3 is made up of 15 amino acids.

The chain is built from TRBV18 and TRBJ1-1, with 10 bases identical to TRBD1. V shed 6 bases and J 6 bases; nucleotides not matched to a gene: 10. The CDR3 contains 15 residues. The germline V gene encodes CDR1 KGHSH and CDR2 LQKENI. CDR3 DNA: TGTGCCAGCTCCCCGGCGACAGGGGGCTTGGCTGAAGCTTTCTTT. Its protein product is CASSPATGGLAEAFF.

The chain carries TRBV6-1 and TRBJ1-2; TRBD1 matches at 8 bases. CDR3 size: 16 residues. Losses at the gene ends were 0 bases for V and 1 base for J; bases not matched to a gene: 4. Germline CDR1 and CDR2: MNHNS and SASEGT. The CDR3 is CASSEAFGQGNYGYTF. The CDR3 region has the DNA TGTGCCAGCAGTGAAGCGTTCGGACAGGGTAACTATGGCTACACCTTC.

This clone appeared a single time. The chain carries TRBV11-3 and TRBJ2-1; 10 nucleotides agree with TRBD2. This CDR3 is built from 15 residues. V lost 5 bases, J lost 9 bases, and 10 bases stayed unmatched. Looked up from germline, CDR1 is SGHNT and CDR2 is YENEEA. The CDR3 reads CASSPLSGGAREQFF. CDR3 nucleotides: TGTGCCAGCAGCCCGCTCAGCGGGGGGGCGCGTGAGCAGTTCTTC.

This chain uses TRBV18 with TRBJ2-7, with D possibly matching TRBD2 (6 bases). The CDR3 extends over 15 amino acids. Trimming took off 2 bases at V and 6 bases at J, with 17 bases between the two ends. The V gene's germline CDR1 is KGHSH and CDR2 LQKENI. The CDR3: CASSPGPGRIGEQYF. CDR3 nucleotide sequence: TGTGCCAGCTCACCAGGTCCCGGGAGAATAGGCGAGCAGTACTTC. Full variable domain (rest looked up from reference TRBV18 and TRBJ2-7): NAGVMQNPRHLVRRRGQEARLRCSPMKGHSHVYWYRQLPEEGLKFMVYLQKENIIDESGMPKERFSAEFPKEGPSILRIQQVVRGDSAAYFCASSPGPGRIGEQYFGPGTRLTVT.

CDR3 protein: CASSQVGDRDNYGYTF. As DNA, the CDR3 is TGTGCCAGCAGCCAAGTCGGGGACAGGGACAACTATGGCTACACCTTC. The chain uses TRBV3-1 (or the pseudogene TRBV3-2) and TRBJ1-2, with TRBD1 matching 9 bases. Germline V gene sequence: CDR1 LGHDT, CDR2 YNNKEL (reference sequence). This CDR3 has 16 amino acids. V shed 1 base and J 2 bases; nucleotides not matched to a gene: 5.

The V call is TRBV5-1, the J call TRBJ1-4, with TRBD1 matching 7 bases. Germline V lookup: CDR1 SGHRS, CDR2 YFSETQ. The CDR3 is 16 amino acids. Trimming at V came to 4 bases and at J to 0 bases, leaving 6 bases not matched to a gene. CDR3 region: CASSLGQLATNEKLFF. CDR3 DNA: TGCGCCAGCAGCCTGGGACAGCTCGCAACTAATGAAAAACTGTTTTTT.

DNA of the CDR3: TGTGCCAGCAGCTTAAGATTCCAACTGGACACCGCGAACACCGGGGAGCTGTTTTTT. It encodes CASSLRFQLDTANTGELFF. The chain combines TRBV11-2 with TRBJ2-2; D is possibly TRBD1 (5 bases). There are 19 residues in the CDR3. The germline V and J ends were trimmed by 2 bases and 0 bases, with 19 bases remaining between them. CDR1 and CDR2 from the germline V gene are SGHAT and FQNNGV.

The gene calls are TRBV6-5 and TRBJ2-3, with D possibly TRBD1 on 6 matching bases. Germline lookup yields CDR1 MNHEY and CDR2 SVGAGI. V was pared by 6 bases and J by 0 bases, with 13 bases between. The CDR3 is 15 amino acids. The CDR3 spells CASRDSLISTDTQYF. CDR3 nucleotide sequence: TGTGCCAGCAGGGACAGTCTCATTAGCACAGATACGCAGTATTTT.

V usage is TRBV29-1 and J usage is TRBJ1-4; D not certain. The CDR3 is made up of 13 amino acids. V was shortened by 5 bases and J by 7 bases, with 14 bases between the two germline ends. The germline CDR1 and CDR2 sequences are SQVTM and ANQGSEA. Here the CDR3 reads CSVNYGVGEKLFF. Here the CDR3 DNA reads TGCAGCGTTAATTACGGGGTTGGTGAAAAACTGTTTTTT. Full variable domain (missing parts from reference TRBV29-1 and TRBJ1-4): SAVISQKPSRDICQRGTSLTIQCQVDSQVTMMFWYRQQPGQSLTLIATANQGSEATYESGFVIDKFPISRPNLTFSTLTVSNMSPEDSSIYLCSVNYGVGEKLFFGSGTQLSVL.

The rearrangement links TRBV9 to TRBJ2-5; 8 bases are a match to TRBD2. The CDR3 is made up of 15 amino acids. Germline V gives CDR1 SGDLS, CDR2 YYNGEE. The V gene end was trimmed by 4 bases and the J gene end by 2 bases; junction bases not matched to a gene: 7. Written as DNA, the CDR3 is TGTGCCAGCAGCCCCGGGGGGGGGCTACAAGAGACCCAGTACTTC. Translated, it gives CASSPGGGLQETQYF.

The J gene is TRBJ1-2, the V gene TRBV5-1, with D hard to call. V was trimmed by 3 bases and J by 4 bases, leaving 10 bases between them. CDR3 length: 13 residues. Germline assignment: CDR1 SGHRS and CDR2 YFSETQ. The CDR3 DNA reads TGCGCCAGCAGCTCCTTCGCGCCCTATGGCTACACCTTC. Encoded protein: CASSSFAPYGYTF.

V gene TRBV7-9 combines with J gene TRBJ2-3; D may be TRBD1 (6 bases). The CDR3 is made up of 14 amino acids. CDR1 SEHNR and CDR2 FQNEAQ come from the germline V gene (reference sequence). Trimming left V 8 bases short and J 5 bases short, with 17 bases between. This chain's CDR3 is CASSRRGRGDTQYF. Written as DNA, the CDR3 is TGTGCCAGCTCCCGTAGGGGGAGAGGAGATACGCAGTATTTT.

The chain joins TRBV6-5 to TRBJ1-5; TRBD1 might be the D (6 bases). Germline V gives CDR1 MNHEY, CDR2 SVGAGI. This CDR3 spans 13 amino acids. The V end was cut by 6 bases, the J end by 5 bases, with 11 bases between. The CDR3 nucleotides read TGTGCCAGCAGGATACAGGGCGATCAGCCCCAGCATTTT. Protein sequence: CASRIQGDQPQHF.

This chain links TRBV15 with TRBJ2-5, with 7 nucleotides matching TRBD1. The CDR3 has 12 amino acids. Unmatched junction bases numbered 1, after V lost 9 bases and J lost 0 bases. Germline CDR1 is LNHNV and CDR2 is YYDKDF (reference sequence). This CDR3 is CATGQDQETQYF. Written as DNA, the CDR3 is TGTGCCACAGGACAGGACCAAGAGACCCAGTACTTC.

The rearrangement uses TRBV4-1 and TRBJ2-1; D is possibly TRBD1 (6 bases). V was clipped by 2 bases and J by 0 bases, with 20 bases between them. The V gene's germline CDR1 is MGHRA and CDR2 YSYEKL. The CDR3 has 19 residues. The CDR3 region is CASSQMMIRDMSSYNEQFF. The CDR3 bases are TGCGCCAGCAGCCAAATGATGATCCGGGACATGAGCTCCTACAATGAGCAGTTCTTC.

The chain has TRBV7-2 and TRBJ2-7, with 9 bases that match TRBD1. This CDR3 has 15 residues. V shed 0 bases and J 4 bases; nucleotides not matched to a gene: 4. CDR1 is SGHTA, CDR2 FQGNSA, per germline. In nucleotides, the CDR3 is TGTGCCAGCAGCTTAGCCCCGGGACAGGGATACGAGCAGTACTTC. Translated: CASSLAPGQGYEQYF.

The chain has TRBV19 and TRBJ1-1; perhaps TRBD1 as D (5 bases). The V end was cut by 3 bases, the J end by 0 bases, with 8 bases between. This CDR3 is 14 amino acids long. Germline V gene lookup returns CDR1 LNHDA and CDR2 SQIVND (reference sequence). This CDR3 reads CASSIRRVNTEAFF. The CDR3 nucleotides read TGTGCCAGTAGTATTCGCAGGGTGAACACTGAAGCTTTCTTT.

CDR3 amino acids: CASTDRATNEKLFF. The CDR3 DNA sequence: TGTGCCAGCACTGACAGGGCAACTAATGAAAAACTGTTTTTT. The V and J genes are TRBV25-1 and TRBJ1-4; 7 nucleotides align to TRBD1. The germline gives CDR1 MGHDK, CDR2 SYGVNS. Unmatched junction bases numbered 2, after V lost 7 bases and J lost 0 bases. This CDR3 has 14 amino acids.